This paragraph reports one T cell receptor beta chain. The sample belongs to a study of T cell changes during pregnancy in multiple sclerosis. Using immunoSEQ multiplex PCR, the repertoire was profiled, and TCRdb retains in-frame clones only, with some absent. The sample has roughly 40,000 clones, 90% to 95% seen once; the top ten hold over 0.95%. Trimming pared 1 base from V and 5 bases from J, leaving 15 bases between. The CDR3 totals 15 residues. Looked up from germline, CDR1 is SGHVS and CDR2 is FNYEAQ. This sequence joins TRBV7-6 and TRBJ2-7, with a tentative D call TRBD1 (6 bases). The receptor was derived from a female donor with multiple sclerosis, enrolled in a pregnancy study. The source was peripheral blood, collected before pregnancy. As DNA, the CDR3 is TGTGCCAGCAGCTTAGACGGCAGGGGAATCGACGAGCAGTACTTC. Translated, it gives CASSLDGRGIDEQYF.